This T cell receptor beta chain was sequenced during a study of Graves' ophthalmopathy and Graves' hyperthyroidism. Study details: Ophthalmopathy not arising within 18 months of follow-up defined hyperthyroidism as stable.

Germline V gene lookup returns CDR1 MDHEN and CDR2 SYDVKM. This CDR3 region has 12 residues. The V end was cut by 6 bases, the J end by 6 bases, with 12 bases between. RNA transcripts yielded amplified TCR beta CDR3 regions. The workflow started with a first-round RT-PCR run with HTBI primers and then moved on to a second-round multiplex PCR. TCRdb recomputed calls from the multiplex PCR reads with MiXCR, one row per CDR3 protein. The table records more than 1,000,000 distinct CDR3 sequences, roughly 35% of them present only once. Aged 18 to 65, hyperthyroidism patients had new diagnoses of under 2 months' duration. Excluded were patients with other autoimmune diseases, uncontrolled infections, pregnancy or lactation. This clonotype was counted a few times.

The receptor was isolated from an adult man with Graves' hyperthyroidism. The chain is built from TRBV28 and TRBJ2-7; no firm D call. Material: peripheral blood or thyroid tissue (not recorded which). In nucleotides, the CDR3 is TGTGCCAGCAGATCCGACACTCGCGAGCAGTACTTC. Encoded protein: CASRSDTREQYF.